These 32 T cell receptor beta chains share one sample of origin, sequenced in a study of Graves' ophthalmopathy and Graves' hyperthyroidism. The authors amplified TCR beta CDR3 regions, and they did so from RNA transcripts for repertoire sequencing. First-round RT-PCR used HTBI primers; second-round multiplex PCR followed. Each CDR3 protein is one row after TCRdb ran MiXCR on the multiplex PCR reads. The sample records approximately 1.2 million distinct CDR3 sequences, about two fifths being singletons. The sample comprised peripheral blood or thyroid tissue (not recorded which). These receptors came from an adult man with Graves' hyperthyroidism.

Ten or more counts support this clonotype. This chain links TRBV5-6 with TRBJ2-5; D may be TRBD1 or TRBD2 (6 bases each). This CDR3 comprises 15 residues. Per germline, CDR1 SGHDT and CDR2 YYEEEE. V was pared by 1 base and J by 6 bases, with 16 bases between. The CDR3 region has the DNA TGTGCCAGCAGCTTGCCCGGGGGCGGCATAAAGACCCAGTACTTC. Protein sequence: CASSLPGGGIKTQYF.

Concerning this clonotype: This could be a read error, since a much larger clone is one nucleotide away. Here the CDR3 DNA reads TGTGCCAGCAGAACCCGACAGGGCGCTAACTATGGCCACACCTTC. It yields the protein CASRTRQGANYGHTF. The J gene is TRBJ1-2, the V gene TRBV12-3 or TRBV12-4; 7 positions match TRBD1. The CDR3 length is 15 residues.

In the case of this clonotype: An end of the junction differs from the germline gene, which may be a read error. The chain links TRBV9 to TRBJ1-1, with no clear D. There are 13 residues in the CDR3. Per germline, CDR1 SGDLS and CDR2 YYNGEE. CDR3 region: CASSFDWEFEAFF. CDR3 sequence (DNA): TGCGCCAGCAGCTTTGACTGGGAGTTTGAAGCTTTCTTT.

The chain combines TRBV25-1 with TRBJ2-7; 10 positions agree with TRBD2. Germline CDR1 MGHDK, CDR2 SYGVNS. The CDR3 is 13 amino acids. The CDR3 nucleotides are TGTGCTACGGCAGCGGGAGGGTGGTACGAGCAGTACTTC. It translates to CATAAGGWYEQYF.

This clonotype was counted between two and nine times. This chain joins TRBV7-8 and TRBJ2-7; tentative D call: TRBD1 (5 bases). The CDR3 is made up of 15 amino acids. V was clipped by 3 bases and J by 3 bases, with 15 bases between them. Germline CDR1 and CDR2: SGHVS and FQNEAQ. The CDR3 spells CASSFNRRQIYEQYF. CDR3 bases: TGTGCCAGCAGCTTTAACCGCCGACAGATCTACGAGCAGTACTTC.

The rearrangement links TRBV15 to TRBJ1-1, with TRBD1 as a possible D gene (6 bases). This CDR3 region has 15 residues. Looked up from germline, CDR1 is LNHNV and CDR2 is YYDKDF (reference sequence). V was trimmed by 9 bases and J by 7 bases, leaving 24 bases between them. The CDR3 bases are TGTGCCACTAGCGGAAACCCTACTGGACAGTTTGAAGCTTTCTTT. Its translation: CATSGNPTGQFEAFF.

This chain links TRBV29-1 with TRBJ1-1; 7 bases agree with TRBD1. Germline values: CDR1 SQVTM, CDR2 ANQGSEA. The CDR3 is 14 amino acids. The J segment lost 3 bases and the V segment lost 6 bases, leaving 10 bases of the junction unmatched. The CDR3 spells CSVLLTGSDTEAFF. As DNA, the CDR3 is TGCAGCGTACTATTGACAGGGTCGGACACTGAAGCTTTCTTT.

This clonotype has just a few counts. CDR3 sequence: CASSSLGTAKSSYEQYF. CDR3 coding DNA: TGTGCCAGCAGCTCCCTCGGGACAGCCAAAAGCTCCTACGAGCAGTACTTC. This chain uses TRBV11-2 with TRBJ2-7; 7 nucleotides line up with TRBD1. Germline lookup yields CDR1 SGHAT and CDR2 FQNNGV. This CDR3 has 17 residues. J lost 0 bases, V lost 4 bases, and 12 bases had no gene match.

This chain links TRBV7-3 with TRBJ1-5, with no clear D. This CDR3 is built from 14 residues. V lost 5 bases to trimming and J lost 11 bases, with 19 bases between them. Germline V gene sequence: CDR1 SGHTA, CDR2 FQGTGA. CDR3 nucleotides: TGTGCCAGCAGCACGGGCCGAGCCGGAGAGACCCAGCATTTT. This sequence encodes CASSTGRAGETQHF.

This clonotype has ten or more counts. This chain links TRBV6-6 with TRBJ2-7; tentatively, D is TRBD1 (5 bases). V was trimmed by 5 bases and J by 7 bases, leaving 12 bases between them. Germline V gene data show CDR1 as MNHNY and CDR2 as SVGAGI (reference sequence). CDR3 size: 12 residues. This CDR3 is CASSIPPGEQYF. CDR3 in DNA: TGTGCCAGCAGTATACCTCCAGGGGAGCAGTACTTC.

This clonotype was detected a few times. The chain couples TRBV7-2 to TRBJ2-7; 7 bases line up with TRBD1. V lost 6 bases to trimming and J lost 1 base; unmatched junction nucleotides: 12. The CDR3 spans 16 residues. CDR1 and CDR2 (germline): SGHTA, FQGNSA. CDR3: CASSYNPGGRSYEQYF. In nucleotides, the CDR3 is TGTGCCAGCAGTTACAATCCAGGGGGACGATCCTACGAGCAGTACTTC.

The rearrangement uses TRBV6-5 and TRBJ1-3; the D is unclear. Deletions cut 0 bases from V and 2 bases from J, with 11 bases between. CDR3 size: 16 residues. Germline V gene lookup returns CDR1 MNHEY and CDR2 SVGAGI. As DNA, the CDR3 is TGTGCCAGCAGTTACTCCGCGGGCAGCCCTGGAAACACCATATATTTT. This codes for CASSYSAGSPGNTIYF.

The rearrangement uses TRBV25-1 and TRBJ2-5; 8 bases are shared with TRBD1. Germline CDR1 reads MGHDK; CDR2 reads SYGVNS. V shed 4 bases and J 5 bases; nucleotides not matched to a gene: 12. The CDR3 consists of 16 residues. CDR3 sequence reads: CASSGAGQAPVETQYF. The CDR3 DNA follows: TGTGCCAGCAGTGGCGCGGGACAGGCCCCCGTGGAGACCCAGTACTTC.

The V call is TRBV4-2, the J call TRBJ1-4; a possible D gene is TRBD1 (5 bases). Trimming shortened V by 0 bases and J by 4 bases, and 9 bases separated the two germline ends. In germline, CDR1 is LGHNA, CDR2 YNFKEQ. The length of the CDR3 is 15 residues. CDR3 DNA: TGTGCCAGCAGCCAAGATGGGGCGAATAATGAAAAACTGTTTTTT. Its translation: CASSQDGANNEKLFF.

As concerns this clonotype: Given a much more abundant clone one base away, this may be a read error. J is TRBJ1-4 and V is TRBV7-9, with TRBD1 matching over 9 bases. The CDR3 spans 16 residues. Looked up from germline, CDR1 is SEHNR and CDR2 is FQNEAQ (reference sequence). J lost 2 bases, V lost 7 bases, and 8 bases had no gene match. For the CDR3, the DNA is TGTGCCAGCACGGTAGGACAGGGGACTACTAATGAAAAACTGTTTTTT. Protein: CASTVGQGTTNEKLFF.

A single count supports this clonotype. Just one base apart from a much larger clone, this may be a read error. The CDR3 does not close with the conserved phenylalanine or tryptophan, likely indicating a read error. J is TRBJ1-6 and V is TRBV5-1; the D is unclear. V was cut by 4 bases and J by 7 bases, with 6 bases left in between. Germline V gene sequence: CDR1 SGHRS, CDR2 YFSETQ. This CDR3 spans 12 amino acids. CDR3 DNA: TGCGCCAGCAGCCGAGAAAATTCACCCCTCCACCTT. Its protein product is CASSRENSPLHL.

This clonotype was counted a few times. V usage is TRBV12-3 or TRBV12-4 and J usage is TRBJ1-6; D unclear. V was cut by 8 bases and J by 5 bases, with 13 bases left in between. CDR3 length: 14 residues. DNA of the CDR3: TGTGCCAGCTCCGGCCCCGGAGATAATTCACCCCTCCACTTT. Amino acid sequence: CASSGPGDNSPLHF.

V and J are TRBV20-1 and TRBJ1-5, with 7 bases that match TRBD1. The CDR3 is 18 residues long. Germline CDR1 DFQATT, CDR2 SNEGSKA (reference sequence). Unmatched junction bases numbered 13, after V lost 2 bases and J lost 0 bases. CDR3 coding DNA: TGCAGTGCTAGACGGACAGGTGGCAGCGAATATAGCAATCAGCCCCAGCATTTT. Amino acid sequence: CSARRTGGSEYSNQPQHF.

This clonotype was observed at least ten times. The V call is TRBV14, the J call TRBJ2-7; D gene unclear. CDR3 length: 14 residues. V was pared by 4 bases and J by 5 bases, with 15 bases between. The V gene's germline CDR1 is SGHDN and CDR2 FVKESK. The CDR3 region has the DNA TGTGCCAGCAGCCGGCTAGGGTATCGGGACGAGCAGTACTTC. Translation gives CASSRLGYRDEQYF. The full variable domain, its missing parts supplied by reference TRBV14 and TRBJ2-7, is EAGVTQFPSHSVIEKGQTVTLRCDPISGHDNLYWYRRVMGKEIKFLLHFVKESKQDESGMPNNRFLAERTGGTYSTLKVQPAELEDSGVYFCASSRLGYRDEQYFGPGTRLTVT.

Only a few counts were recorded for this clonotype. The CDR3 nucleotides read TGTGCTAGTGGAACCGGACTAGATCAAGAGACCCAGTACTTC. Translation: CASGTGLDQETQYF. The V gene is TRBV12-5, the J gene TRBJ2-5; 7 bases are shared with TRBD2. The CDR3 has 14 amino acids. V shed 6 bases, J shed 2 bases, and the junction held 6 bases outside the gene matches. CDR1 and CDR2 from the germline V gene are LGHNT and FRNRAP.

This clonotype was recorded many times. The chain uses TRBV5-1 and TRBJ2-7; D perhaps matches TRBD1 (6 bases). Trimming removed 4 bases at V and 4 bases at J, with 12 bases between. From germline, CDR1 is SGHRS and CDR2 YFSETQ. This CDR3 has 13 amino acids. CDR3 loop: CASSTTGQYEQYF. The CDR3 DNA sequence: TGCGCCAGCAGCACCACAGGGCAGTACGAGCAGTACTTC.

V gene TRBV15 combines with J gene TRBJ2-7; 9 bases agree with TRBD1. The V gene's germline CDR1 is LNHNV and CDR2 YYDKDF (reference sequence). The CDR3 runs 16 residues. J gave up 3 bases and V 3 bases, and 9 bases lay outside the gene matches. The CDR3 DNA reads TGTGCCACCAGCAGTCGGGACAGGGAGGTTCTCTACGAGCAGTACTTC. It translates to CATSSRDREVLYEQYF.

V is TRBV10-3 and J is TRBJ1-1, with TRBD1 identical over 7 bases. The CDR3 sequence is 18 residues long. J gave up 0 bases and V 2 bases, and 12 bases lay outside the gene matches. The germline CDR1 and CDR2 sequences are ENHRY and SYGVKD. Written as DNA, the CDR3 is TGTGCCATCAGTGAGCCGAGGGGGGGAGGGGGCATGAACACTGAAGCTTTCTTT. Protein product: CAISEPRGGGGMNTEAFF.

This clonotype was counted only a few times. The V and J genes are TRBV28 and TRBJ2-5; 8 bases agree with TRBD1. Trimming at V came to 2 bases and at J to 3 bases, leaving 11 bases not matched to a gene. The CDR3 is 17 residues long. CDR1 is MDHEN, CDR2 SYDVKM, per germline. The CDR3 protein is CASSLPMTGEEEETQYF. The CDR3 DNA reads TGTGCCAGCAGTTTACCAATGACAGGGGAGGAGGAAGAGACCCAGTACTTC.

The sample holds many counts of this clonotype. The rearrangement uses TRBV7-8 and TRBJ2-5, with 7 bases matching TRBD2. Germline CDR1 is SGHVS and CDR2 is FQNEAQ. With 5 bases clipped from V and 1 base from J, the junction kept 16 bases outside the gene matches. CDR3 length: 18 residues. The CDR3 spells CASSPRALWGGSQETQYF. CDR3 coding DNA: TGTGCCAGCAGCCCCCGTGCTTTGTGGGGAGGGAGCCAAGAGACCCAGTACTTC.

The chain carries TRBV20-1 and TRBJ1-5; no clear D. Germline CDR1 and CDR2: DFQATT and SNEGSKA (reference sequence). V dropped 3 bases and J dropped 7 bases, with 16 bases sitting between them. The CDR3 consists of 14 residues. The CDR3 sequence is CSASGLESSQPQHF. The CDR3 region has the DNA TGCAGTGCTAGTGGCCTCGAAAGCTCCCAGCCCCAGCATTTT.

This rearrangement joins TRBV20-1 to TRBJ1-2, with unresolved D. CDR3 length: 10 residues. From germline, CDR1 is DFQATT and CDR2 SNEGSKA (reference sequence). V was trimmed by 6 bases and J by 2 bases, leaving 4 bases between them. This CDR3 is CSALNYGYTF. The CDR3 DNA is TGCAGTGCATTAAACTATGGCTACACCTTC.

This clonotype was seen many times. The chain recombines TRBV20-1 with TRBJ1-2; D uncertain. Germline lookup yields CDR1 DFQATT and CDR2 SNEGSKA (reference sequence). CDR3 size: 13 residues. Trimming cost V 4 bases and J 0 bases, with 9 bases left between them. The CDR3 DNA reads TGCAGTGCTAACTTGCCAGCTAACTATGGCTACACCTTC. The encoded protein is CSANLPANYGYTF.

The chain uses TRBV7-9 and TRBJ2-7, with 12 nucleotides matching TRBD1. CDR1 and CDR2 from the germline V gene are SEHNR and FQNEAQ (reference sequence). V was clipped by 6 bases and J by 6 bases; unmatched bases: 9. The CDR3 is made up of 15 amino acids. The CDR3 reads CASRGTGTGGVEQYF. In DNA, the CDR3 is TGTGCCAGCAGAGGTACCGGGACAGGGGGCGTCGAGCAGTACTTC.

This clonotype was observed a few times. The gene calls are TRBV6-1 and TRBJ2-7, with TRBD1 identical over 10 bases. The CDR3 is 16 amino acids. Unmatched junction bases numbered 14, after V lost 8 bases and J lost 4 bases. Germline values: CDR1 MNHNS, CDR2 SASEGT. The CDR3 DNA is TGTGCCAGCGGTTACCGGGACAGGGGTCCCTCATACGAGCAGTACTTC. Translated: CASGYRDRGPSYEQYF.

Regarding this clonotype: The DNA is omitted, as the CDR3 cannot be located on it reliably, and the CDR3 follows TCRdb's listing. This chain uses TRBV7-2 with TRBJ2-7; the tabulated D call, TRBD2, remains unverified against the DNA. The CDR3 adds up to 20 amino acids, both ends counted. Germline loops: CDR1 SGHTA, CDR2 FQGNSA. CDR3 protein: CASSFYICSARGLAPTRQYF.

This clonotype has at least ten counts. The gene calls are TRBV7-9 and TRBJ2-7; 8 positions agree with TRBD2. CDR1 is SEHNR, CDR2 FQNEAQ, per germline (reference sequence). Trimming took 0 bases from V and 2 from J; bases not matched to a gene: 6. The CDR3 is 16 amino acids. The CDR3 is CASSLAASGGTYEQYF. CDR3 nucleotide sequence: TGTGCCAGCAGCTTAGCGGCGAGCGGGGGAACCTACGAGCAGTACTTC.